A single sample gave rise to the 4 T cell receptor beta chains below, sequenced in a study of T-cell memory formation after mild COVID-19. Via MiXCR, TCRdb re-called the 5' RACE reads, giving one row per CDR3 protein. Altogether approximately 570,000 distinct CDR3 sequences are present, more than 15% being singletons, with the ten largest covering more than 10%. Input material: PBMCs or a T cell subset sorted from them (not recorded which). All receptors come from an adult woman who had mild COVID-19 (a few samples of this study predate the infection). Cell type and time point are not known.

This clonotype was picked up many times. The chain combines TRBV10-3 with TRBJ2-7, with 10 bases fitting TRBD1. Germline assignment: CDR1 ENHRY and CDR2 SYGVKD. The CDR3 is made up of 13 amino acids. V gave up 10 bases and J gave up 7 bases; unmatched junction bases: 10. This CDR3 is CATRGTGEGEQYF. In DNA form, the CDR3 reads TGTGCCACCAGGGGGACAGGGGAGGGTGAGCAGTACTTC.

This clonotype was counted only a few times. The rearrangement joins TRBV20-1 to TRBJ1-2; a possible D gene is TRBD1 (5 bases). Germline CDR1 DFQATT, CDR2 SNEGSKA (reference sequence). Trimming shortened V by 3 bases and J by 5 bases, and 22 bases separated the two germline ends. The CDR3 extends over 16 amino acids. The CDR3 nucleotides are TGCAGTGCTAGTGCTCTTACTCGGGACGGCATTTATGGCTACACCTTC. Translated, it gives CSASALTRDGIYGYTF.

The chain employs TRBV7-2 and TRBJ2-7; D is uncertain. Trimming stripped 1 base from V and 4 bases from J, with 14 bases between. The CDR3 has 15 amino acids. The germline V gene encodes CDR1 SGHTA and CDR2 FQGNSA. Here the CDR3 DNA reads TGTGCCAGCAGCTTAGATCGCCTCGGCCCGTACGAGCAGTACTTC. This codes for CASSLDRLGPYEQYF.

V is TRBV7-9 and J is TRBJ2-2; D possibly corresponds to TRBD1 (6 bases). This CDR3 comprises 12 residues. The germline gives CDR1 SEHNR, CDR2 FQNEAQ (reference sequence). Trimming removed 5 bases from V and 10 bases from J, with 11 bases in between. The CDR3 region is CASSLRGTELFF. The CDR3 bases are TGTGCCAGCAGCCTCAGGGGCACGGAGCTGTTTTTT.